This TCR beta chain is drawn from a study of CXCR3-negative and CXCR3-positive naive CD8 T cells. Study background: The total count of TRB reads reached approximately 150 million, and each library contributed about 1.5 +/- 0.3 million. The study, taken as a whole, reports: Memory CD8+ cells had much lower diversity, and both naive subsets had comparably high diversity. TRBV-TRBJ usage was alike in naive CXCR3-negative and CXCR3-positive cells but differed in memory cells. When CXCR3-positive naive cells were set against CXCR3-negative naive cells, the former had more hydrophobic TRB CDR3s.

CDR3 length equals 12 residues. Germline values: CDR1 SEHNR, CDR2 FQNEAQ (reference sequence). About this clonotype itself: Its specificity is not known.

The method, 5' RACE with UMI labels, was used to prepare the TRB cDNA libraries. TCRdb reanalyzed the 5' RACE reads, giving one entry per CDR3 protein sequence and no DNA. The sample table includes about 56,000 distinct CDR3 sequences. What was sequenced was naive CXCR3+ CD8+ T cells from blood. Documented subset: CD45RO-CCR7+CD27+CD95- naive CD8+ T cells expressing CXCR3 (TNR3+). The chain has TRBV7-9 and TRBJ2-1. This clonotype was obtained from a human donor in good health. Some clones in this sample may be carry-over from other donors' samples. This chain's CDR3 is CASSLAIKGVVF.